Listed below are T cell receptor beta chains from one sample, sequenced in a study of T cells in Graves' hyperthyroidism and ophthalmopathy. TCRdb passed the multiplex PCR reads through MiXCR, listing each CDR3 protein once. The table includes nearly 750,000 distinct CDR3 sequences, 30% to 40% detected once. The specimen was blood. These receptor sequences come from a middle-aged woman with Graves' hyperthyroidism. The CDR3 runs from the conserved cysteine through the conserved F or W. Fields, in order: D gene, V gene, clone size, J gene, CDR3 protein, CDR3 DNA. A D gene is named only where the DNA matches it firmly. Only part of the rows carry a size: once, few, many, or a class if the clone is expanded.

d_call: TRBD1; v_call: TRBV25-1; clone_size: once; j_call: TRBJ1-1; cdr3_aa: CASSQGAQGADTEAFF; cdr3_nt: TGTGCCAGCAGCCAAGGGGCCCAGGGGGCGGACACTGAAGCTTTCTTT
d_call: -; v_call: TRBV7-2; clone_size: -; j_call: TRBJ2-1; cdr3_aa: CASSLPRGRNEQFF; cdr3_nt: TGTGCCAGCAGCTTACCGCGGGGTAGGAATGAGCAGTTCTTC
d_call: -; v_call: TRBV5-6; clone_size: few; j_call: TRBJ2-5; cdr3_aa: CASITLAVQGETQYF; cdr3_nt: TGTGCCAGCATTACGCTAGCCGTCCAAGGGGAGACCCAGTACTTC
d_call: -; v_call: TRBV7-2; clone_size: -; j_call: TRBJ1-2; cdr3_aa: CASSVGGANYGYTF; cdr3_nt: TGTGCCAGCAGCGTGGGGGGGGCGAACTATGGCTACACCTTC
d_call: -; v_call: TRBV5-8; clone_size: many; j_call: TRBJ1-5; cdr3_aa: CASSPLGAQHF; cdr3_nt: TGTGCCAGCAGCCCCCTGGGGGCCCAGCATTTT
d_call: TRBD2; v_call: TRBV5-5; clone_size: many; j_call: TRBJ2-5; cdr3_aa: CASSLAGGRQETQYF; cdr3_nt: TGTGCCAGCAGCTTGGCCGGGGGGAGGCAAGAGACCCAGTACTTC
d_call: TRBD1; v_call: TRBV29-1; clone_size: few; j_call: TRBJ1-2; cdr3_aa: CSARQGGSYGYTF; cdr3_nt: TGCAGCGCCCGACAGGGGGGTAGCTATGGCTACACCTTC
d_call: TRBD1; v_call: TRBV7-2; clone_size: -; j_call: TRBJ2-5; cdr3_aa: CASSYRGQGAQYF; cdr3_nt: TGTGCCAGCAGCTACCGGGGACAGGGGGCCCAGTACTTC
d_call: -; v_call: TRBV20-1; clone_size: few; j_call: TRBJ2-7; cdr3_aa: CSARPQVGNSYEQYF; cdr3_nt: TGCAGTGCTAGACCCCAGGTGGGGAACTCCTACGAGCAGTACTTC
d_call: -; v_call: TRBV11-3; clone_size: -; j_call: TRBJ2-3; cdr3_aa: CASSSLVEAQYF; cdr3_nt: TGTGCCAGCAGCTCCTTAGTTGAGGCGCAGTATTTT
d_call: -; v_call: TRBV6-5; clone_size: many; j_call: TRBJ1-5; cdr3_aa: CAHTRAITGNNQPQHF; cdr3_nt: TGTGCCCACACAAGGGCCATAACAGGGAACAATCAGCCCCAGCATTTT
d_call: TRBD1; v_call: TRBV6-6; clone_size: -; j_call: TRBJ2-7; cdr3_aa: CASTRTGGYEQYF; cdr3_nt: TGTGCCAGTACCAGGACAGGGGGGTACGAGCAGTACTTC
d_call: -; v_call: TRBV2; clone_size: few; j_call: TRBJ2-3; cdr3_aa: CASSDLTDTQYF; cdr3_nt: TGTGCCAGCAGTGACCTCACAGATACGCAGTATTTT
d_call: -; v_call: TRBV10-3; clone_size: many; j_call: TRBJ1-6; cdr3_aa: CAISESKDSPLHF; cdr3_nt: TGTGCCATCAGTGAGTCTAAGGATTCACCCCTCCACTTT
d_call: TRBD1; v_call: TRBV20-1; clone_size: many; j_call: TRBJ1-2; cdr3_aa: CSAGQGPNYGYTF; cdr3_nt: TGCAGTGCCGGACAGGGACCTAACTATGGCTACACCTTC
d_call: TRBD1; v_call: TRBV2; clone_size: many; j_call: TRBJ1-1; cdr3_aa: CASRYRGENTEAFF; cdr3_nt: TGTGCCAGCAGATACAGGGGTGAGAACACTGAAGCTTTCTTT
d_call: TRBD2; v_call: TRBV5-5; clone_size: few; j_call: TRBJ2-7; cdr3_aa: CASSWGLGSYEQYF; cdr3_nt: TGTGCCAGCAGCTGGGGACTAGGCTCCTACGAGCAGTACTTC
d_call: -; v_call: TRBV6-5; clone_size: many; j_call: TRBJ1-5; cdr3_aa: CASTYSGDNQPQHF; cdr3_nt: TGTGCCAGTACCTATTCAGGGGACAATCAGCCCCAGCATTTT
d_call: -; v_call: TRBV9; clone_size: many; j_call: TRBJ1-2; cdr3_aa: CASSVLPGTGGYTF; cdr3_nt: TGTGCCAGCAGCGTATTACCGGGAACAGGAGGCTACACCTTC
d_call: -; v_call: TRBV2; clone_size: -; j_call: TRBJ2-7; cdr3_aa: CASRVQGDEQYF; cdr3_nt: TGTGCCAGCAGAGTACAGGGCGACGAGCAGTACTTC